This T cell receptor beta chain was sequenced during a study of T cells in Graves' hyperthyroidism and ophthalmopathy. This CDR3 region has 16 residues. Germline V gene data show CDR1 as SGDLS and CDR2 as YYNGEE. Remarks on this clonotype: One end of the junction fails to match germline, which may point to a read error.

Amplification yielded TCR beta CDR3 regions, with RNA transcripts as the source. The HTBI primer set served for first-round RT-PCR of the TCR CDR3. TCRdb recomputed calls from the multiplex PCR reads with MiXCR, one row per CDR3 protein. Here the sample spans roughly 250,000 distinct CDR3 sequences, 15% to 20% being singletons. The specimen was blood. The sequence was obtained from a woman younger than 35 with Graves' ophthalmopathy. The chain is built from TRBV9 and TRBJ2-5; 14 bases map to TRBD2. The chain's CDR3 is CVSSAGTSGRKETQYF. The CDR3 DNA reads TGTGTCAGCAGCGCCGGGACTAGCGGGAGAAAAGAGACCCAGTACTTC. Full variable domain (remainder filled in from reference TRBV9 and TRBJ2-5): DSGVTQTPKHLITATGQRVTLRCSPRSGDLSVYWYQQSLDQGLQFLIQYYNGEERAKGNILERFSAQQFPDLHSELNLSSLELGDSALYFCVSSAGTSGRKETQYFGPGTRLLVL.